This passage covers 10 T cell receptor beta chains from one sample sequenced in a study of blood T cell repertoires in COVID-19. Produced via immunoSEQ multiplex PCR; TCRdb's table is partial and in-frame only. The sample yields roughly 60,000 clones, approximately 86% seen once. The sample consisted of peripheral blood. These receptors all stem from a human donor with active COVID-19. The donor label of this sample is uncertain.

This rearrangement joins TRBV10-3 to TRBJ2-7, with TRBD1 matching 10 bases. This CDR3 has 15 residues. Germline V gene lookup returns CDR1 ENHRY and CDR2 SYGVKD. The V segment lost 3 bases and the J segment 5 bases; nucleotides outside the gene matches: 7. The CDR3 nucleotides read TGTGCCATCAGTGAAAGGACAGGGGGGAAGAACGAGCAGTACTTC. Protein product: CAISERTGGKNEQYF.

This clone was picked up a small number of times. J is TRBJ2-7 and V is TRBV5-4, with 13 bases lining up with TRBD2. The CDR3 runs 16 residues. Germline trimming cut 3 bases from V and 2 bases from J; bases unmatched to any gene: 5. Germline V CDR1 and CDR2: SGHNT, YYREEE (reference sequence). Written as DNA, the CDR3 is TGTGCCAGCAGCTCCCGACTAGCGGGGGGCCCCTACGAGCAGTACTTC. Its protein is CASSSRLAGGPYEQYF.

The rearrangement uses TRBV6-5 and TRBJ1-2; D is undetermined. In germline, CDR1 is MNHEY, CDR2 SVGAGI. Deletions cut 5 bases from V and 7 bases from J, with 20 bases between. There are 15 residues in the CDR3. The CDR3 DNA reads TGTGCCAGCAGTCCAGCTGTATTGCCGGGTGGTGGCTACACCTTC. Translating gives CASSPAVLPGGGYTF.

The chain employs TRBV6-9 and TRBJ2-7, with TRBD1 identical over 9 bases. CDR3 length: 14 amino acids. Per the germline V gene, CDR1 is MNHGY and CDR2 is SVAAGI. Trimming at V came to 6 bases and at J to 5 bases, leaving 8 bases not matched to a gene. Here the CDR3 reads CASSNRDRVDEQYF. The CDR3 coding sequence is TGTGCCAGCAGCAACCGGGACAGGGTCGACGAGCAGTACTTC.

V gene TRBV3-1 (or the pseudogene TRBV3-2) combines with J gene TRBJ1-1; D not resolved. CDR1 LGHDT and CDR2 YNNKEL come from the germline V gene (reference sequence). V was clipped by 2 bases and J by 4 bases, with 14 bases between them. This CDR3 has 15 amino acids. CDR3 in amino acids: CASSQSAQLGTEAFF. The CDR3 nucleotides are TGTGCCAGCAGCCAAAGCGCGCAGCTAGGCACTGAAGCTTTCTTT.

The chain employs TRBV7-9 and TRBJ2-7; 13 nucleotides match TRBD2. CDR1 is SEHNR, CDR2 FQNEAQ, per germline (reference sequence). The J segment lost 2 bases and the V segment lost 0 bases, leaving 1 base of the junction unmatched. The CDR3 is 16 amino acids. The CDR3 region has the DNA TGTGCCAGCAGCTTAGCCGGGACTAGCGGGACCTACGAGCAGTACTTC. It specifies CASSLAGTSGTYEQYF.

The genes are TRBV9 and TRBJ2-7, with 7 bases matching TRBD2. The junction had 5 bases not matched to a gene; V was cut back by 0 bases and J by 2 bases. Germline V CDR1 and CDR2: SGDLS, YYNGEE. This CDR3 comprises 15 residues. CDR3 nucleotides: TGTGCCAGCAGCGTAGCGGCTAGCGGTACCTACGAGCAGTACTTC. Translated, it gives CASSVAASGTYEQYF.

The rearrangement uses TRBV6-5 and TRBJ2-7; TRBD2 might be the D (6 bases). This CDR3 has 15 amino acids. Germline V gives CDR1 MNHEY, CDR2 SVGAGI. Between the trimmed V and J ends, which lost 0 bases and 5 bases, there was a span of 14 bases. CDR3 loop: CASSYSRVGSNEQYF. As DNA, the CDR3 is TGTGCCAGCAGTTACTCGCGGGTCGGGAGTAACGAGCAGTACTTC.

The chain combines TRBV10-3 with TRBJ2-2, with 9 bases lining up with TRBD1. CDR1 and CDR2 from the germline V gene are ENHRY and SYGVKD. CDR3 length: 15 residues. V was clipped by 8 bases and J by 2 bases; unmatched bases: 6. CDR3 protein: CAIPLQGANTGELFF. The CDR3 nucleotides are TGTGCCATCCCGTTACAGGGGGCTAACACCGGGGAGCTGTTTTTT.

The rearrangement links TRBV19 to TRBJ2-1; 9 bases agree with TRBD2. Germline CDR1 is LNHDA and CDR2 is SQIVND (reference sequence). V lost 10 bases and J lost 0; bases outside the gene matches: 13. This CDR3 is 17 amino acids long. The chain's CDR3 is CATRRGLAGSSYNEQFF. CDR3 DNA: TGTGCCACCCGGAGAGGGCTAGCGGGGTCCTCCTACAATGAGCAGTTCTTC. The full variable domain, rest sourced from reference TRBV19 and TRBJ2-1, is DGGITQSPKYLFRKEGQNVTLSCEQNLNHDAMYWYRQDPGQGLRLIYYSQIVNDFQKGDIAEGYSVSREKKESFPLTVTSAQKNPTAFYLCATRRGLAGSSYNEQFFGPGTRLTVL.